This T cell receptor beta chain was obtained from a study of T cell repertoires in cytomegalovirus infection. Study as a whole: Selection of CMV epitopes for the study included recently identified HLA-C-restricted and well-studied HLA-B-restricted ones. Study-level results: The ex vivo response showed dominance by HLA-C-restricted CMV-specific TCR beta clonotypes.

TCRdb ran MiXCR on the reads and lists one entry per CDR3 protein. The sample contains 380,000 or so distinct CDR3 sequences, roughly 36% of which appear only once. This clonotype was detected many times. Antigen specificity is unknown. The specimen was cultured PBMCs, collected from culture after CMV antigen stimulation. The sequence was obtained from a human donor in good health (CMV status not recorded). Some clones in this sample may be carry-over from other donors' samples.

The CDR3 DNA reads as TGCGCCAGCAGCGTCGGACAGGGACCAGATACGCAGTATTTT. It is translated as CASSVGQGPDTQYF. This chain uses TRBV5-1 with TRBJ2-3; TRBD1 agrees at 8 bases. CDR3 length equals 14 residues. The germline V gene encodes CDR1 SGHRS and CDR2 YFSETQ. Trimming removed 4 bases from V and 4 bases from J; junction bases left unmatched: 5.